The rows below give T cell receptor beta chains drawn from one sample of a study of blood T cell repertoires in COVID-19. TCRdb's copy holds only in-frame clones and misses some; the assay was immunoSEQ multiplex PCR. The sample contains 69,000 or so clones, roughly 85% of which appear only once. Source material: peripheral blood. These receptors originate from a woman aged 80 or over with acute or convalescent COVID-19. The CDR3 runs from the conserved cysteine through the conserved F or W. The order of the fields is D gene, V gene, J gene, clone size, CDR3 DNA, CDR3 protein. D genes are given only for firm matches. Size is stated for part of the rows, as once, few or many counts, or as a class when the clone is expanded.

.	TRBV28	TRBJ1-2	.	TGTGCCAGCATCTTCTCGGGGGGCGGCTACACCTTC	CASIFSGGGYTF
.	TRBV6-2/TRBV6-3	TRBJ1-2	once	TGTGCCAGCAGTGTAGCGCTCTCTGGCTACACCTTC	CASSVALSGYTF
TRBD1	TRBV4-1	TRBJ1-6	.	TGCGCCAGCAGCCTGGGACAGGGGGCGCGTAATTCACCCCTCCACTTT	CASSLGQGARNSPLHF
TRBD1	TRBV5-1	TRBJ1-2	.	TGCGCCAGCAGCTTGTCGGCAGGGGGGAACTATGGCTACACCTTC	CASSLSAGGNYGYTF
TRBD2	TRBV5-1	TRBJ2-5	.	TGCGCCAGCAGCCCTCAGCGGGGGGGAGGAGAGACCCAGTACTTC	CASSPQRGGGETQYF
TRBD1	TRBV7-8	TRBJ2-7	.	TGTGCCAGCAGCCGGACAGGTTTTGTTTACGAGCAGTACTTC	CASSRTGFVYEQYF
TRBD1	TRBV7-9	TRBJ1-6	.	TGTGCCAGCAGCCCCAGGAAGGGACAGCGGACCTCACCCCTCCACTTT	CASSPRKGQRTSPLHF
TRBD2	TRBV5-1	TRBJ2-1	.	TGCGCCAGCAGCCACTCGGGTAAGGGACTAGCGGACAATGAGCAGTTCTTC	CASSHSGKGLADNEQFF
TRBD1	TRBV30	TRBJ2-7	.	TGTGCCTGGAGCTGGACAGGGATCCACGAGCAGTACTTC	CAWSWTGIHEQYF
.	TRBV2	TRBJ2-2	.	TGTGCCAGCAGTGAAGCGCTTCAAGGCAGGGAAACCGGGGAGCTGTTTTTT	CASSEALQGRETGELFF
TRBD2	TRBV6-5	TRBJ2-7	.	TGTGCCAGCAGTCGACTAGCGGGGGGGCCCCACGAGCAGTACTTC	CASSRLAGGPHEQYF
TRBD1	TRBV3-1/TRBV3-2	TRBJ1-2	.	TGTGCCAGCAGCCCCAGACAGGGGGGCTATGGCTACACCTTC	CASSPRQGGYGYTF
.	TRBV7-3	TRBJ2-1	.	TGTGCCAGCAGCTTAAATGTAGCGGTGGGAGGATATGAGCAGTTCTTC	CASSLNVAVGGYEQFF
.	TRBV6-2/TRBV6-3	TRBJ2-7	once	TGTGCCAGCACCCCCGGAGGGGTGGTCGAGCAGTACTTC	CASTPGGVVEQYF
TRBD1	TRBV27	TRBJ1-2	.	TGTGCCAGCAGTTCAACGCGGACAGGGGACATAGGTGGCTACACCTTC	CASSSTRTGDIGGYTF
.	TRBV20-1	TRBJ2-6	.	TGCAGTGCTAGTCCCAGGGCTGGGGCCAACGTCCTGACTTTC	CSASPRAGANVLTF
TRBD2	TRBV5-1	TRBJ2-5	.	TGCGCCAGCAGCTTGGTGACTAGCGGGGGCCAAGAGACCCAGTACTTC	CASSLVTSGGQETQYF
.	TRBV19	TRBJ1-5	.	TGTGCCAGTAGTATACAGGGTGGTCAGCCCCAGCATTTT	CASSIQGGQPQHF
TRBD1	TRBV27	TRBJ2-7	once	TGTGCCAGCAGAACGACAGGGGCTAACTACGAGCAGTACTTC	CASRTTGANYEQYF
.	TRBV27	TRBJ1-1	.	TGTGTCACCCGGGCGGGACTAGGGAACACTGAAGCTTTCTTT	CVTRAGLGNTEAFF
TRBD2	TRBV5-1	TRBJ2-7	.	TGCGCCAGCAGCCCCGGACTAGCGGGGGCAATGAGGGACGAGCAGTACTTC	CASSPGLAGAMRDEQYF
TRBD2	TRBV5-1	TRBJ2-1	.	TGCGCCAGCAGCATGCGGACTAGCGGGGGGTCTATCTACAATGAGCAGTTCTTC	CASSMRTSGGSIYNEQFF
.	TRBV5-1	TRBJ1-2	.	TGCGCCAGCAGCTTGGCCTACGGGGGTGGCTACACCTTC	CASSLAYGGGYTF
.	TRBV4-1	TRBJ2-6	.	TGCGCCAGCAGCCAAGGTCGGAGCAGCTTTCTGATTCCTGGGGCCAACGTCCTGACTTTC	CASSQGRSSFLIPGANVLTF
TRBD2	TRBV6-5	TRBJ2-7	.	TGTGCCAGCAGCTCGACTAGCGGGGGGGCCTACGAGCAGTACTTC	CASSSTSGGAYEQYF
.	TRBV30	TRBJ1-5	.	TGTGCCTGGAGTGTACTAAGCGTCGATCAGCCCCAGCATTTT	CAWSVLSVDQPQHF
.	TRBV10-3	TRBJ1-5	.	TGTGCCATCAGTGAGACTGGGGGCGCCGGCCCCAATCAGCCCCAGCATTTT	CAISETGGAGPNQPQHF
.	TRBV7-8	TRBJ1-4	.	TGTGCCAGCACCGCCCTCAGGGTATCCTACGAAAAACTGTTTTTT	CASTALRVSYEKLFF
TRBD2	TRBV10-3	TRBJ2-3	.	TGTGCCATCAGTGAGTCCCCTAGCGGGGGGGGCACAGATACGCAGTATTTT	CAISESPSGGGTDTQYF
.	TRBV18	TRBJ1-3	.	TGTGCCAGCTCAACAAACAGCAACTCTGGAAACACCATATATTTT	CASSTNSNSGNTIYF
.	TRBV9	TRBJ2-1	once	TGTGCCAGCAGCGTAGCAGGGGGGAGGCGGGGCTCCTACAATGAGCAGTTCTTC	CASSVAGGRRGSYNEQFF
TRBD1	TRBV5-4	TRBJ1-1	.	TGTGCCAGCAGCTTGGGAGTAATAGGGACAGGGGGCACTGAAGCTTTCTTT	CASSLGVIGTGGTEAFF
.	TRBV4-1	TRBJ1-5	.	TGCGCCAGCAGCCAACAGGGGTTCGGCAATCAGCCCCAGCATTTT	CASSQQGFGNQPQHF
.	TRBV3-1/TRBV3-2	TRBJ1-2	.	TGTGCCAGCAGCCAAGATTCCCCTCGACAGCTTAACTATGGCTACACCTTC	CASSQDSPRQLNYGYTF
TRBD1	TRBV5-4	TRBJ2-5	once	TGTGCCAGCAGCTTGGACAGGGGGCAAGAGACCCAGTACTTC	CASSLDRGQETQYF
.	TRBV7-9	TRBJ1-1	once	TGTGCCAGCAGCTTAGATCTAGGGGGAACCACTGAAGCTTTCTTT	CASSLDLGGTTEAFF
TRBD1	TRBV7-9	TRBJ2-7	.	TGTGCCAGCAGCTCAGGGACAGGGCTCTACGAGCAGTACTTC	CASSSGTGLYEQYF
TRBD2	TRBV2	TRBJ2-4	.	TGTGCCAGCAGGGGGGGGATAGCCAAAAACATTCAGTACTTC	CASRGGIAKNIQYF
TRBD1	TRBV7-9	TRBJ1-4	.	TGTGCCAGCAGCCCCGGACAGGCGACTAATGAAAAACTGTTTTTT	CASSPGQATNEKLFF
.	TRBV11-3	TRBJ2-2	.	TGTGCCAGCAGCCAGGGGCCAGGGAGCACCGGGGAGCTGTTTTTT	CASSQGPGSTGELFF
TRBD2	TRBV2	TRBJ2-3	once	TGTGCCAGCAGTGATCGTTCTCGGGGGGGCATCACAGATACGCAGTATTTT	CASSDRSRGGITDTQYF
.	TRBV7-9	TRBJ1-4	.	TGTGCCAGCAGCGTCAGGCTACCAACTAATGAAAAACTGTTTTTT	CASSVRLPTNEKLFF
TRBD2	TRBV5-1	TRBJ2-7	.	TGCGCCAGCAGTAGGAGGGGACTATTATACGAGCAGTACTTC	CASSRRGLLYEQYF
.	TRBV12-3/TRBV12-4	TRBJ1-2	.	TGTGCCAGCAGCGCCCTACAGGGTCGCGGCTACACCTTC	CASSALQGRGYTF
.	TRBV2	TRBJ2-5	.	TGTGCCAGCAGCCTATCAATCGTGGAGACCCAGTACTTC	CASSLSIVETQYF
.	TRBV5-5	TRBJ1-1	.	TGTGCCAGCAACTCCGGAACAGGGAGACCTGAAGCTTTCTTT	CASNSGTGRPEAFF